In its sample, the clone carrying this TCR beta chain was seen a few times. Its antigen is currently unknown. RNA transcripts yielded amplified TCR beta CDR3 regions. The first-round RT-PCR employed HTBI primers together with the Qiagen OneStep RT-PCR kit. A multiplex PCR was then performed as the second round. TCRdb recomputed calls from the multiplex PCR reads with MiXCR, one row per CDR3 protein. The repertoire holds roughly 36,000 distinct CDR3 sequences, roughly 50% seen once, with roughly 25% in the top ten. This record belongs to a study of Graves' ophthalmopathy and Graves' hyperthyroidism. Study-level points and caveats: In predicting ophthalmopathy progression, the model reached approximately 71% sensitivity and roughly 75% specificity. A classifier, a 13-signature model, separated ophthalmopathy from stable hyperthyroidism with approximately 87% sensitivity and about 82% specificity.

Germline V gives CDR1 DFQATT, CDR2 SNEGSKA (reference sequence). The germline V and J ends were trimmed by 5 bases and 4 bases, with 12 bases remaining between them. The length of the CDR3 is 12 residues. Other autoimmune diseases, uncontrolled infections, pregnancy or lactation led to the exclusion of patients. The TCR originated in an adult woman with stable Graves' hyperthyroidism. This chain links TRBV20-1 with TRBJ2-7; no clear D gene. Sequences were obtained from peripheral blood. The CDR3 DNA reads TGCAGTGCTTCCCCAGATCCGTACGAGCAGTACTTC. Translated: CSASPDPYEQYF.